Presented here are 20 T cell receptor beta chains from one specimen sequenced in a study of T cell repertoires in cytomegalovirus infection (dated 2019 in TCRdb). The sample's treatment or condition label is to be understood as: in vitro stimulation with specific CMV peptide epitopes to enrich CMV-specific T cells. TCRdb names Illumina HiSeq 1500 as the instrument used. The raw public reads went through TCRdb reprocessing: fastp at Q25, MiXCR clone calling, in-frame beta chains kept. Rows are unified per CDR3 protein, each entry keeping the most common DNA and genes. This sample lists fewer than 650,000 distinct CDR3 sequences; 40% were detected once. The top ten constitute 48% of the sample. These receptors have no known antigen. Sequencing used cultured PBMCs, obtained from culture after CMV antigen stimulation. These receptors were obtained from a human donor in good health (CMV status not recorded). Some clones in this sample may be carry-over from other donors' samples.

The chain carries TRBV7-6 and TRBJ2-2; the match to TRBD1 covers 7 bases. Trimming took 0 bases from V and 6 from J; bases not matched to a gene: 4. The germline V gene has CDR1 SGHVS and CDR2 FNYEAQ. The CDR3 covers 15 residues. The CDR3 region has the DNA TGTGCCAGCAGCTTAGCGAACAGGGGTGCCGGGGAGCTGTTTTTT. It translates to CASSLANRGAGELFF.

J is TRBJ2-6 and V is TRBV7-2; no clear D gene. Germline-derived CDR1 and CDR2 are SGHTA and FQGNSA. Trimming cost V 0 bases and J 0 bases, with 9 bases left between them. This CDR3 is 17 amino acids long. This CDR3 is CASSLAGTDSGANVLTF. CDR3 DNA sequence: TGTGCCAGCAGCTTAGCAGGTACCGACTCTGGGGCCAACGTCCTGACTTTC.

J is TRBJ2-3 and V is TRBV4-1, with TRBD2 identical over 12 bases. CDR1 is MGHRA and CDR2 is YSYEKL in the germline V gene. This CDR3 is 18 amino acids long. V dropped 2 bases and J dropped 2; count of bases not matched to a gene: 8. The CDR3 reads CASSQSRLAGVDTDTQYF. The CDR3 DNA reads as TGCGCCAGCAGCCAAAGTCGACTAGCGGGAGTGGACACAGATACGCAGTATTTT.

In its sample, this clonotype was seen a few times. The chain joins TRBV24-1 to TRBJ2-7, with 10 bases that match TRBD1. The J segment lost 5 bases and the V segment lost 4 bases, leaving 10 bases of the junction unmatched. The CDR3 consists of 16 residues. In germline, CDR1 is KGHDR, CDR2 SFDVKD. Here the CDR3 reads CATSDSRTGGTDEQYF. The CDR3 bases are TGTGCCACCAGTGACTCACGGACAGGGGGAACGGACGAGCAGTACTTC.

This chain links TRBV7-9 with TRBJ1-1; D gene unclear. Per germline, CDR1 SEHNR and CDR2 FQNEAQ (reference sequence). The CDR3 has 14 amino acids. Trimming pared 7 bases from V and 0 bases from J, leaving 12 bases between. The chain's CDR3 is CASKDWSVNTEAFF. The CDR3 bases are TGTGCCAGCAAGGACTGGTCGGTGAACACTGAAGCTTTCTTT.

The chain links TRBV19 to TRBJ1-2; D call uncertain. CDR3 length: 12 residues. Germline assignment: CDR1 LNHDA and CDR2 SQIVND (reference sequence). V was cut by 5 bases and J by 4 bases, with 8 bases left in between. This CDR3 is CASSFSTYGYTF. Here the CDR3 DNA reads TGTGCCAGTAGTTTTTCGACCTATGGCTACACCTTC.

The chain is built from TRBV7-9 and TRBJ1-6, with a possible D match to TRBD1 (6 bases). With 7 bases removed from V and 3 bases from J, the gap between germline ends came to 13 bases. Germline CDR1 SEHNR, CDR2 FQNEAQ (reference sequence). The CDR3 consists of 15 residues. CDR3 protein: CASKGTSNYNSPLHF. The CDR3 nucleotides are TGTGCCAGCAAGGGGACATCCAACTATAATTCACCCCTCCACTTT.

The CDR3 coding sequence is TGCAGTGCTAGCAGACGGGGGGTCCAAGAGACCCAGTACTTC. Translation: CSASRRGVQETQYF. The chain joins TRBV20-1 to TRBJ2-5; 7 nucleotides match TRBD2. Germline values: CDR1 DFQATT, CDR2 SNEGSKA (reference sequence). This CDR3 spans 14 amino acids. Trimming at V came to 3 bases and at J to 1 base, leaving 5 bases not matched to a gene.

The rearrangement uses TRBV11-3 and TRBJ2-1, with a possible D match to TRBD2 (5 bases). Germline assignment: CDR1 SGHNT and CDR2 YENEEA. With 5 bases removed from V and 9 bases from J, the gap between germline ends came to 17 bases. There are 14 residues in the CDR3. CDR3 in amino acids: CASSLAEFPSEQFF. Written as DNA, the CDR3 is TGTGCCAGCAGCCTAGCCGAGTTTCCTAGTGAGCAGTTCTTC.

CDR3 sequence reads: CATSRVGPGQGIYGTIYF. The DNA of the CDR3 is TGTGCCACCAGCAGGGTGGGCCCAGGACAGGGGATTTACGGCACCATATATTTT. The V and J genes are TRBV15 and TRBJ1-3; 9 bases map to TRBD1. V lost 3 bases and J lost 9; bases outside the gene matches: 18. The CDR3 runs 18 residues. The germline gives CDR1 LNHNV, CDR2 YYDKDF (reference sequence).

The rearrangement joins TRBV6-1 to TRBJ2-3; 10 bases line up with TRBD2. Germline V gives CDR1 MNHNS, CDR2 SASEGT. Trimming cost V 6 bases and J 1 base; bases outside gene matches: 4. The CDR3 sequence is 15 residues long. The CDR3 DNA reads as TGTGCCAGCAGGCGGCTAGCGGGGGGCACAGATACGCAGTATTTT. It translates to CASRRLAGGTDTQYF.

The chain's CDR3 is CASSLRRTVNTEAFF. The CDR3 DNA reads TGTGCCAGCAGTTTAAGGAGGACCGTGAACACTGAAGCTTTCTTT. The chain couples TRBV27 to TRBJ1-1; D call uncertain. The CDR3 contains 15 residues. V was clipped by 2 bases and J by 0 bases, with 10 bases between them. Germline V lookup: CDR1 MNHEY, CDR2 SMNVEV (reference sequence).

The rearrangement joins TRBV19 to TRBJ2-2; 7 positions match TRBD2. CDR1 and CDR2 from the germline V gene are LNHDA and SQIVND (reference sequence). Germline trimming cut 4 bases from V and 4 bases from J; bases unmatched to any gene: 6. This CDR3 is built from 15 residues. Here the CDR3 reads CASSRASGGTGELFF. In DNA form, the CDR3 reads TGTGCCAGTAGTAGGGCTAGCGGAGGCACCGGGGAGCTGTTTTTT.

This clonotype was detected only a few times. This sequence joins TRBV10-3 and TRBJ2-3; 8 nucleotides agree with TRBD2. The CDR3 contains 16 residues. CDR1 is ENHRY, CDR2 SYGVKD, per germline. V shed 0 bases and J 3 bases; nucleotides not matched to a gene: 5. The CDR3 coding sequence is TGTGCCATCAGTGAGTCTTTAGCGGGGAGTACAGATACGCAGTATTTT. It encodes CAISESLAGSTDTQYF.

As to this clonotype: This may stem from a read error, because a much larger clone lies one nucleotide away. A read error is likely, as this CDR3 ends without the conserved phenylalanine or tryptophan. The CDR3, as DNA: TGTGCCAGCAGCCGTGGGACAGTCAATCAGCCCCAGCATTAT. Its translation is CASSRGTVNQPQHY. The chain has TRBV7-2 and TRBJ1-5, with 7 positions matching TRBD1. Germline CDR1 and CDR2: SGHTA and FQGNSA. The length of the CDR3 is 14 residues. V shed 5 bases and J 3 bases; nucleotides not matched to a gene: 4.

The rearrangement uses TRBV9 and TRBJ2-5; D not certain. V dropped 3 bases and J dropped 5 bases, with 8 bases sitting between them. CDR1 and CDR2 (germline): SGDLS, YYNGEE. This CDR3 comprises 12 residues. CDR3 nucleotide sequence: TGTGCCAGCAGCGCCGGGTGGGAGACCCAGTACTTC. It is translated as CASSAGWETQYF.

This clonotype was found a few times. The rearrangement uses TRBV20-1 and TRBJ2-3; 8 bases agree with TRBD2. The CDR3 runs to 16 residues. The trim removed 6 bases at V and 2 bases at J, leaving 13 bases unmatched. Germline V gene sequence: CDR1 DFQATT, CDR2 SNEGSKA (reference sequence). The DNA of the CDR3 is TGCAGTGCCAATGACGGGCGAGCGGGAGACACAGATACGCAGTATTTT. Its protein product is CSANDGRAGDTDTQYF.

The chain is built from TRBV7-2 and TRBJ2-7; no firm D call. Trimming removed 4 bases at V and 3 bases at J, with 10 bases between. The CDR3 extends over 13 amino acids. CDR1 and CDR2 (germline): SGHTA, FQGNSA. This CDR3 reads CASSSGPIYEQYF. The CDR3, as DNA: TGTGCCAGCAGCTCCGGGCCGATCTACGAGCAGTACTTC.

Only a few counts were recorded for this clonotype. The chain recombines TRBV3-1 with TRBJ2-7; D possibly corresponds to TRBD1 (5 bases). The CDR3 covers 13 residues. The ends were cut back, 5 bases at V and 2 bases at J, with 10 bases in the middle. The germline gives CDR1 LGHDT, CDR2 YNNKEL (reference sequence). CDR3 coding DNA: TGTGCCAGCAGCTTACAAGGGGCCTACGAGCAGTACTTC. Its translation is CASSLQGAYEQYF.

This clonotype came up a few times. V is TRBV6-1 and J is TRBJ1-4, with D uncertain. V lost 6 bases to trimming and J lost 3 bases, with 14 bases between them. Germline V CDR1 and CDR2: MNHNS, SASEGT. The CDR3 has 15 amino acids. CDR3 DNA sequence: TGTGCCAGCAGGTCGGGTCAGGCGGCTAATGAAAAACTGTTTTTT. As protein: CASRSGQAANEKLFF.